Presented here are 8 T cell receptor beta chains from one specimen sequenced in a study of T cells after yellow fever vaccination. TCRdb called the 5' RACE reads again in MiXCR, with one record for every CDR3 protein. Among 96,000 or so distinct CDR3 sequences listed, more than 7.5% were seen once. The material sequenced was CD8+ T cells not binding an NS4B(214-222) dextramer, sorted from PBMCs, taken roughly 14 days after the first yellow fever vaccination. These receptor sequences come from a young man who received the YFV17D yellow fever vaccine.

The J gene is TRBJ1-6, the V gene TRBV9; tentative D call: TRBD1 (5 bases). The CDR3 is 15 amino acids. Germline values: CDR1 SGDLS, CDR2 YYNGEE. V was cut by 0 bases and J by 8 bases, with 12 bases left in between. CDR3 bases: TGTGCCAGCAGCGTAGCTGGGACTGGGGATTCACCCCTCCACTTT. This gives the protein CASSVAGTGDSPLHF.

This chain connects TRBV19 to TRBJ2-1; TRBD2 matches 7 bases. The CDR3 runs 13 residues. V dropped 5 bases and J dropped 4; count of bases not matched to a gene: 2. The germline CDR1 and CDR2 sequences are LNHDA and SQIVND (reference sequence). The CDR3 nucleotides read TGTGCCAGTAGTGTAGCGGGTTACAATGAGCAGTTCTTC. It codes for CASSVAGYNEQFF. The full variable domain, its missing parts supplied by reference TRBV19 and TRBJ2-1, is DGGITQSPKYLFRKEGQNVTLSCEQNLNHDAMYWYRQDPGQGLRLIYYSQIVNDFQKGDIAEGYSVSREKKESFPLTVTSAQKNPTAFYLCASSVAGYNEQFFGPGTRLTVL.

This clonotype was recorded a few times. V gene TRBV28 combines with J gene TRBJ2-7, with D unresolved. Trimming left V 6 bases short and J 2 bases short, with 2 bases between. There are 10 residues in the CDR3. The germline gives CDR1 MDHEN, CDR2 SYDVKM. This chain's CDR3 is CASRPYEQYF. In DNA form, the CDR3 reads TGTGCCAGCAGACCCTACGAGCAGTACTTC.

This clonotype occurred a few times. V and J are TRBV10-2 and TRBJ2-4; no firm D call. This CDR3 is built from 15 residues. CDR1 and CDR2 (germline): WSHSY, SAAADI. V lost 4 bases and J 0 bases, leaving 10 bases between the germline ends. CDR3 nucleotide sequence: TGCGCCAGCAGTGCGGCAGAGCTAGCCAAAAACATTCAGTACTTC. It is translated as CASSAAELAKNIQYF.

In its sample, this clonotype was seen a few times. This chain links TRBV12-5 with TRBJ1-1; 9 bases fit TRBD1. This CDR3 is built from 17 residues. The ends lost 1 base at V and 1 base at J; junction bases unmatched: 7. CDR1 LGHNT and CDR2 FRNRAP come from the germline V gene. The CDR3 region has the DNA TGTGCTAGTGGTTTGGATTCCACAGGGGGCGCGAACACTGAAGCTTTCTTT. This translates into CASGLDSTGGANTEAFF.

The V call is TRBV11-2, the J call TRBJ2-2; no clear D gene. CDR3 size: 14 residues. Germline-derived CDR1 and CDR2 are SGHAT and FQNNGV. Trimming took 1 base from V and 3 from J, leaving 6 bases between them. This CDR3 is CASSLGPDTGELFF. The CDR3 bases are TGTGCCAGCAGCTTAGGACCAGACACCGGGGAGCTGTTTTTT.

This clonotype was recorded a few times. The V call is TRBV19, the J call TRBJ1-2; 7 bases map to TRBD1. Germline CDR1 is LNHDA and CDR2 is SQIVND (reference sequence). Unmatched junction bases numbered 12, after V lost 9 bases and J lost 8 bases. The CDR3 is 13 amino acids. The DNA of the CDR3 is TGTGCCAGCACAGGGACAGTTTTAGGCGGCTACACCTTC. Translation: CASTGTVLGGYTF.

This clonotype was found a few times. The V gene is TRBV7-8, the J gene TRBJ2-3, with a weak D call TRBD2 (7 bases). CDR1 is SGHVS and CDR2 is FQNEAQ in the germline V gene. Trimming pared 7 bases from V and 0 bases from J, leaving 14 bases between. CDR3 length: 15 amino acids. The CDR3 region has the DNA TGTGCCAGCACCTCCCGGGGGGCTAGCACAGATACGCAGTATTTT. Translating gives CASTSRGASTDTQYF.